Listed below are T cell receptor beta chains from one sample, sequenced in a study of blood T cell repertoires in COVID-19. This table comes from immunoSEQ multiplex PCR, and its TCRdb copy is limited to in-frame clones, with some not included. The sample records over 55,000 clones, around 90% being singletons. The specimen was peripheral blood. All receptors come from an elderly woman with COVID-19, enrolled during active disease. Both conserved end residues are part of each CDR3. The order of the fields is D gene, J gene, clone size, V gene, CDR3 protein, CDR3 DNA. The D gene is left open where the match is weak. A clone size is listed for some rows: how often the clone was seen (once, few, many), or a class if it is expanded.

>NA|TRBJ1-1|once|TRBV27
CASSVRVAGETAFF
TGTGCCAGCAGCGTTAGGGTGGCAGGGGAAACGGCTTTCTTT
>NA|TRBJ1-2|NA|TRBV7-2
CASSLADRNYGYTF
TGTGCCAGCAGCTTAGCCGACAGGAACTATGGCTACACCTTC
>NA|TRBJ2-1|NA|TRBV5-8
CASILHGTPRNEQFF
TGTGCCAGCATCCTGCACGGGACACCTAGGAATGAGCAGTTCTTC
>TRBD2|TRBJ2-1|NA|TRBV18
CASSPTSGRMDEQFF
TGTGCCAGCTCACCAACTAGCGGGCGAATGGATGAGCAGTTCTTC
>TRBD1|TRBJ2-7|NA|TRBV7-9
CASSLDRASREQYF
TGTGCCAGCAGCTTGGACAGGGCGTCTCGCGAGCAGTACTTC
>NA|TRBJ1-2|NA|TRBV11-2
CASSPPPPFGGYGYTF
TGTGCCAGCAGTCCACCCCCCCCTTTTGGAGGCTATGGCTACACCTTC
>NA|TRBJ1-1|NA|TRBV5-1
CASSLGYRNGGTEAFF
TGCGCCAGCAGCTTGGGTTACAGAAATGGAGGCACTGAAGCTTTCTTT
>NA|TRBJ2-2|NA|TRBV5-1
CASSLGQNTGELFF
TGCGCCAGCAGCCTGGGACAGAACACCGGGGAGCTGTTTTTT
>NA|TRBJ2-5|NA|TRBV3-1/TRBV3-2
CASRRGSETQYF
TGTGCCAGCAGAAGGGGGTCAGAGACCCAGTACTTC
>NA|TRBJ2-2|NA|TRBV7-5
CARSFGGERNTGELFF
TGTGCCAGAAGCTTTGGAGGGGAAAGAAACACCGGGGAGCTGTTTTTT
>TRBD1|TRBJ1-1|NA|TRBV6-6
CASSREERTGYDLNTEAFF
TGTGCCAGCAGTCGAGAGGAAAGGACAGGGTATGATTTGAACACTGAAGCTTTCTTT
>TRBD2|TRBJ2-3|NA|TRBV9
CASSGVGGGADTQYF
TGTGCCAGCAGCGGGGTCGGGGGGGGCGCAGATACGCAGTATTTT
>TRBD2|TRBJ2-5|NA|TRBV3-1/TRBV3-2
CASSRLAATQYF
TGTGCCAGCAGCCGTCTAGCGGCGACCCAGTACTTC
>NA|TRBJ1-3|NA|TRBV19
CASSIRGFSGNTIYF
TGTGCCAGTAGTATTAGAGGGTTCTCTGGAAACACCATATATTTT
>TRBD2|TRBJ2-7|NA|TRBV4-1
CASSPRGDRSYEQYF
TGCGCCAGCAGCCCTCGGGGGGATCGTTCCTACGAGCAGTACTTC
>NA|TRBJ2-3|once|TRBV9
CASSVGPWQDTQYF
TGTGCCAGCAGCGTAGGCCCCTGGCAAGATACGCAGTATTTT
>NA|TRBJ1-3|NA|TRBV6-1
CASSDNRVLYF
TGTGCCAGCAGTGACAACAGAGTACTATATTTT
>NA|TRBJ1-1|NA|TRBV12-3/TRBV12-4
CASNRVLNTEAFF
TGTGCCAGTAATCGGGTCTTAAACACTGAAGCTTTCTTT
>NA|TRBJ1-1|NA|TRBV6-2/TRBV6-3
CASSSGGLVTEAFF
TGTGCCAGCAGTTCGGGGGGCCTTGTCACTGAAGCTTTCTTT
>NA|TRBJ2-2|NA|TRBV2
CASSPFPTGELFF
TGTGCCAGCAGTCCTTTTCCGACCGGGGAGCTGTTTTTT
>NA|TRBJ1-5|NA|TRBV9
CASSVGAFYSNQPQHF
TGTGCCAGCAGCGTAGGGGCGTTTTATAGCAATCAGCCCCAGCATTTT
>NA|TRBJ2-2|NA|TRBV5-1
CASSLGSGAPGELFF
TGCGCCAGCAGCTTGGGATCAGGCGCCCCCGGGGAGCTGTTTTTT
>NA|TRBJ2-3|NA|TRBV4-1
CASSQDPRLPSTDTQYF
TGCGCCAGCAGCCAAGATCCCCGACTGCCCTCCACAGATACGCAGTATTTT
>NA|TRBJ1-3|NA|TRBV6-1
CASSEWAGTGNTIYF
TGTGCCAGCAGTGAATGGGCGGGAACTGGAAACACCATATATTTT
>NA|TRBJ2-3|NA|TRBV19
CASSVPVGAQTDTQYF
TGTGCCAGTAGTGTTCCGGTGGGGGCCCAAACAGATACGCAGTATTTT
>TRBD1|TRBJ1-2|NA|TRBV3-1/TRBV3-2
CASSQAQGAEGYTF
TGTGCCAGCAGCCAGGCACAGGGGGCGGAGGGCTACACCTTC
>TRBD2|TRBJ2-3|NA|TRBV5-1
CASNLRGASDTQYF
TGCGCCAGCAACTTGCGGGGGGCCTCAGATACGCAGTATTTT
>NA|TRBJ1-2|NA|TRBV2
CASSEEGFYGYTF
TGTGCCAGCAGTGAAGAGGGGTTCTATGGCTACACCTTC
>NA|TRBJ1-5|few|TRBV19
CASRGPNQPQHF
TGTGCCAGTAGGGGGCCTAATCAGCCCCAGCATTTT
>NA|TRBJ2-5|NA|TRBV2
CASMQEETQYF
TGTGCCAGCATGCAGGAAGAGACCCAGTACTTC
>NA|TRBJ2-5|NA|TRBV6-5
CASRRGIWETQYF
TGTGCCAGCAGAAGGGGAATCTGGGAGACCCAGTACTTC
>TRBD1|TRBJ1-6|NA|TRBV28
CASSSLRDRVNNSPLHF
TGTGCCAGCAGTTCGCTCCGGGACAGGGTAAATAATTCACCCCTCCACTTT
>TRBD1|TRBJ1-1|NA|TRBV3-1/TRBV3-2
CASSRGTGANTEAFF
TGTGCCAGCAGCCGGGGGACAGGGGCGAACACTGAAGCTTTCTTT
>NA|TRBJ2-5|NA|TRBV6-1
CASSEGFRGGETQYF
TGTGCCAGCAGTGAGGGTTTCAGGGGAGGGGAGACCCAGTACTTC
>TRBD2|TRBJ2-1|NA|TRBV11-2
CASSLAAGEYNEQFF
TGTGCCAGCAGCTTAGCAGCGGGAGAATACAATGAGCAGTTCTTC
>TRBD1|TRBJ1-5|once|TRBV19
CASSLIQGARNQPQHF
TGTGCCAGTAGTTTAATACAGGGGGCCCGGAATCAGCCCCAGCATTTT
>NA|TRBJ2-1|NA|TRBV3-1/TRBV3-2
CASSLRGGRDNEQFF
TGTGCCAGCAGCCTAAGGGGGGGCCGCGACAATGAGCAGTTCTTC
>NA|TRBJ1-1|few|TRBV4-1
CASSVSGGFNTEAFF
TGCGCCAGCAGCGTTTCTGGGGGGTTCAACACTGAAGCTTTCTTT
>TRBD1|TRBJ1-6|once|TRBV28
CASSPTTGRSAPLHF
TGTGCCAGCAGTCCAACGACAGGGCGGAGTGCACCCCTCCACTTT
>NA|TRBJ2-7|NA|TRBV3-1/TRBV3-2
CASSPGAGPSYEQYF
TGTGCCAGCAGCCCGGGCGCGGGGCCCTCCTACGAGCAGTACTTC
>NA|TRBJ2-3|NA|TRBV19
CASSINGFSTDTQYF
TGTGCCAGTAGTATAAACGGGTTTAGCACAGATACGCAGTATTTT
>TRBD1|TRBJ1-6|few|TRBV9
CASSSDRVNSPLHF
TGTGCCAGCAGCTCCGACAGGGTCAATTCACCCCTCCACTTT
>NA|TRBJ1-1|once|TRBV29-1
CSVGDNKYTEAFF
TGCAGCGTTGGGGACAACAAATACACTGAAGCTTTCTTT
>TRBD1|TRBJ2-7|NA|TRBV5-1
CASSISGTEPYEQYF
TGCGCCAGCAGCATTTCCGGGACAGAGCCCTACGAGCAGTACTTC
>NA|TRBJ1-5|few|TRBV5-1
CASRRYLLDTYSNQPQHF
TGCGCCAGCAGGCGCTACTTATTAGACACCTATAGCAATCAGCCCCAGCATTTT
>TRBD2|TRBJ2-5|NA|TRBV5-4
CASSPGPPLAGGRRETQYF
TGTGCCAGCAGCCCGGGTCCCCCACTAGCGGGGGGAAGGAGGGAGACCCAGTACTTC
>NA|TRBJ1-5|few|TRBV7-2
CASSSQDNQPQHF
TGTGCCAGCAGCTCTCAGGACAATCAGCCCCAGCATTTT
>TRBD1|TRBJ1-1|NA|TRBV19
CASKQDVRDRGNTEAFF
TGTGCCAGCAAACAGGATGTGAGGGACAGGGGGAACACTGAAGCTTTCTTT
>NA|TRBJ2-2|NA|TRBV5-6
CASSLGRVGTGELFF
TGTGCCAGCAGCTTGGGTCGGGTCGGGACCGGGGAGCTGTTTTTT
>TRBD2|TRBJ2-5|NA|TRBV6-2/TRBV6-3
CASSSRLAGAEETQYF
TGTGCCAGCAGTTCCAGACTAGCGGGGGCGGAGGAGACCCAGTACTTC
>TRBD2|TRBJ2-3|NA|TRBV18
CASSQLAGGTDTQYF
TGTGCCAGCTCACAACTAGCGGGGGGCACAGATACGCAGTATTTT
>NA|TRBJ1-3|NA|TRBV5-1
CASSREAWGLAGNTIYF
TGCGCCAGCAGCAGGGAGGCTTGGGGTCTGGCTGGAAACACCATATATTTT
>NA|TRBJ1-1|NA|TRBV6-5
CASYPDSHTEAFF
TGTGCCAGTTATCCTGACAGCCACACTGAAGCTTTCTTT
>NA|TRBJ2-5|once|TRBV3-1/TRBV3-2
CASSQITVGGPQYF
TGTGCCAGCAGCCAAATCACGGTGGGGGGTCCCCAGTACTTC
>TRBD2|TRBJ2-1|NA|TRBV20-1
CSASVSGGLYEQFF
TGCAGTGCTAGTGTTAGCGGGGGGCTATATGAGCAGTTCTTC
>TRBD1|TRBJ1-3|NA|TRBV15
CATSRDGQARSGNTIYF
TGTGCCACCAGCAGAGATGGACAGGCCCGCTCTGGAAACACCATATATTTT
>NA|TRBJ1-5|few|TRBV2
CASSMYSYSNQPQHF
TGTGCCAGCAGTATGTACAGCTATAGCAATCAGCCCCAGCATTTT
>TRBD1|TRBJ2-1|NA|TRBV18
CASSPRWGQGSYNEQFF
TGTGCCAGCTCACCCCGTTGGGGACAGGGGTCCTACAATGAGCAGTTCTTC
>NA|TRBJ2-5|NA|TRBV5-1
CASSAGQSETQYF
TGCGCCAGCAGCGCGGGACAGTCAGAGACCCAGTACTTC